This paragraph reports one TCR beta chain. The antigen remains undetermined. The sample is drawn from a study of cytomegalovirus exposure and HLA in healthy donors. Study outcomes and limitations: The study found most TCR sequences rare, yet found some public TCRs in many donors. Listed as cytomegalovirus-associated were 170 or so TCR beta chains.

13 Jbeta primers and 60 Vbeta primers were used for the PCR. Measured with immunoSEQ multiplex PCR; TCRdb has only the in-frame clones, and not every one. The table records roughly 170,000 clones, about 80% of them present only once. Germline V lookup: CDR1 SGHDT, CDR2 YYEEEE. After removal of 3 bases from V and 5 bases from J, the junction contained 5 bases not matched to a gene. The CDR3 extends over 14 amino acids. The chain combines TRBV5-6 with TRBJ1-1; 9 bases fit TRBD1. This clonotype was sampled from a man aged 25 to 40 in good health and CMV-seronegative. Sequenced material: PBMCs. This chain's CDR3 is CASSWDRVVTEAFF. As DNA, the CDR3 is TGTGCCAGCAGCTGGGACAGGGTTGTTACTGAAGCTTTCTTT. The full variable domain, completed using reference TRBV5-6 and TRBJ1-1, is DAGVTQSPTHLIKTRGQQVTLRCSPKSGHDTVSWYQQALGQGPQFIFQYYEEEERQRGNFPDRFSGHQFPNYSSELNVNALLLGDSALYLCASSWDRVVTEAFFGQGTRLTVV.